This passage covers 21 T cell receptor beta chains from one sample sequenced in a study of blood T cell repertoires in COVID-19. The assay was immunoSEQ multiplex PCR, and TCRdb's table has in-frame clones only and misses some. The top ten clones hold roughly 10% of a sample with over 120,000 clones, around 84% of them seen once. Sequencing was done on a sample of peripheral blood. The receptor set was obtained from a man between 60 and 75 years old with active or convalescent COVID-19.

V and J are TRBV12-3 or TRBV12-4 and TRBJ1-5; TRBD1 is a possible D gene (6 bases). This CDR3 has 13 amino acids. V was shortened by 0 bases and J by 7 bases, with 7 bases between the two germline ends. CDR3 sequence reads: CASSLATGQPQHF. The CDR3 region has the DNA TGTGCCAGCAGTTTAGCGACAGGACAGCCCCAGCATTTT.

J is TRBJ2-1 and V is TRBV19; the match to TRBD2 covers 11 bases. The CDR3 has 15 amino acids. Germline trimming cut 5 bases from V and 7 bases from J; bases unmatched to any gene: 7. The germline CDR1 and CDR2 sequences are LNHDA and SQIVND (reference sequence). The chain's CDR3 is CASSYTSGSGNEQFF. The CDR3 DNA reads as TGTGCCAGTAGTTATACTAGCGGGAGTGGGAATGAGCAGTTCTTC.

This clone was observed once. The gene calls are TRBV3-1 (or the pseudogene TRBV3-2) and TRBJ2-3; the match to TRBD1 covers 7 bases. Trimming at V came to 3 bases and at J to 0 bases, leaving 3 bases not matched to a gene. The CDR3 is 15 amino acids. CDR1 and CDR2 (germline): LGHDT, YNNKEL (reference sequence). CDR3 loop: CASSQGTVSTDTQYF. In DNA form, the CDR3 reads TGTGCCAGCAGCCAGGGGACAGTCAGCACAGATACGCAGTATTTT.

The V gene is TRBV6-2 or TRBV6-3, the J gene TRBJ2-2; 7 nucleotides line up with TRBD2. Germline V CDR1 and CDR2: MNHEY, SVGEGT. The CDR3 spans 15 residues. Trimming cost V 2 bases and J 3 bases; bases outside gene matches: 3. This chain's CDR3 is CASSYAGAHTGELFF. CDR3 nucleotides: TGTGCCAGCAGTTACGCGGGAGCCCACACCGGGGAGCTGTTTTTT.

The chain recombines TRBV30 with TRBJ2-7; weak D call: TRBD2 (6 bases). Trimming pared 3 bases from V and 4 bases from J, leaving 7 bases between. Germline-derived CDR1 and CDR2 are GTSNPN and SVGIG (reference sequence). This CDR3 region has 11 residues. The CDR3 DNA follows: TGTGCCTGGAGCGCGGGGTACGAGCAGTACTTC. Encoded protein: CAWSAGYEQYF.

The chain uses TRBV4-3 and TRBJ2-5; D is possibly TRBD1 (5 bases). Deletions cut 0 bases from V and 1 base from J, with 9 bases between. CDR3 length equals 15 residues. Looked up from germline, CDR1 is LGHNA and CDR2 is YSLEER. CDR3 region: CASSQDWGFQETQYF. For the CDR3, the DNA is TGCGCCAGCAGCCAAGATTGGGGCTTCCAAGAGACCCAGTACTTC.

This chain uses TRBV7-2 with TRBJ2-7, with 7 bases aligning to TRBD1. V shed 5 bases and J 1 base; nucleotides not matched to a gene: 11. The germline V gene encodes CDR1 SGHTA and CDR2 FQGNSA. This CDR3 spans 16 amino acids. CDR3 in DNA: TGTGCCAGCAGCGCAAACAGGGGTTTTGGGTCCTACGAGCAGTACTTC. Amino acids: CASSANRGFGSYEQYF.

DNA for the CDR3: TGCGCCAGCAGCCAAGATAGCGCGCAGGGGGAGAATGGCTACACCTTC. This gives the protein CASSQDSAQGENGYTF. The V call is TRBV4-3, the J call TRBJ1-2; 7 bases map to TRBD1. Germline V gene lookup returns CDR1 LGHNA and CDR2 YSLEER. The J segment lost 6 bases and the V segment lost 0 bases, leaving 10 bases of the junction unmatched. The CDR3 totals 16 residues.

This sequence joins TRBV6-6 and TRBJ1-5; D is unclear. V lost 2 bases, J lost 6 bases, and 11 bases lay in between. CDR1 and CDR2 (germline): MNHNY, SVGAGI (reference sequence). CDR3 size: 14 residues. CDR3 coding DNA: TGTGCCAGCAGTTACCCCGGACTCCTTCAGCCCCAGCATTTT. Its translation: CASSYPGLLQPQHF.

This chain uses TRBV7-2 with TRBJ1-1; TRBD1 aligns across 8 bases. The CDR3 is made up of 13 amino acids. Germline V gene sequence: CDR1 SGHTA, CDR2 FQGNSA. V dropped 3 bases and J dropped 6; count of bases not matched to a gene: 3. The CDR3 bases are TGTGCCAGCAGCTTCGTACAGGGGGCTGAAGCTTTCTTT. This encodes CASSFVQGAEAFF. Complete variable domain (other parts from reference TRBV7-2 and TRBJ1-1): GAGVSQSPSNKVTEKGKDVELRCDPISGHTALYWYRQSLGQGLEFLIYFQGNSAPDKSGLPSDRFSAERTGGSVSTLTIQRTQQEDSAVYLCASSFVQGAEAFFGQGTRLTVV.

This chain links TRBV6-5 with TRBJ1-1, with D uncertain. The V end was cut by 7 bases, the J end by 5 bases, with 17 bases between. Germline V gene data show CDR1 as MNHEY and CDR2 as SVGAGI. This CDR3 spans 14 amino acids. Here the CDR3 reads CASTEGGRRTEAFF. The CDR3 nucleotides read TGTGCCAGCACCGAGGGAGGGAGACGGACTGAAGCTTTCTTT.

The rearrangement uses TRBV6-1 and TRBJ1-4; 8 nucleotides match TRBD1. V shed 3 bases and J 4 bases; nucleotides not matched to a gene: 4. Looked up from germline, CDR1 is MNHNS and CDR2 is SASEGT. CDR3 length: 15 amino acids. The CDR3 protein is CASSERQGRNEKLFF. CDR3 sequence (DNA): TGTGCCAGCAGTGAGAGACAGGGGCGTAATGAAAAACTGTTTTTT.

The genes are TRBV19 and TRBJ1-1, with 9 bases fitting TRBD1. Germline CDR1 LNHDA, CDR2 SQIVND (reference sequence). V shed 5 bases, J shed 1 base, and the junction held 5 bases outside the gene matches. The CDR3 extends over 15 amino acids. CDR3 amino acids: CASSWDREGNTEAFF. The CDR3 nucleotides are TGTGCCAGTAGTTGGGACAGGGAGGGGAACACTGAAGCTTTCTTT.

The rearrangement uses TRBV6-2 or TRBV6-3 and TRBJ2-2; tentative D call: TRBD2 (7 bases). This CDR3 is 16 amino acids long. Germline V gene lookup returns CDR1 MNHEY and CDR2 SVGEGT. V lost 3 bases and J 4 bases, leaving 15 bases between the germline ends. In DNA, the CDR3 is TGTGCCAGCAGTTATGTTGGGGGGGGCCTCACCGGGGAGCTGTTTTTT. It is translated as CASSYVGGGLTGELFF.

V usage is TRBV12-5 and J usage is TRBJ2-3; 11 positions match TRBD2. The CDR3 length is 22 residues. Germline CDR1 and CDR2: LGHNT and FRNRAP. J was trimmed by 2 bases and V by 5 bases; bases with no gene match: 24. CDR3 DNA: TGTGCTAGTGGTCGACGCTCAGGGTTTTCCGGACTAGCGGGCGCCCCCACAGATACGCAGTATTTT. It is translated as CASGRRSGFSGLAGAPTDTQYF.

On this clone: One end of the junction does not line up with germline, which may come from a read error. The chain is built from TRBV7-7 and TRBJ2-2, with 7 bases fitting TRBD1. This CDR3 has 15 residues. CDR1 is SSHAT, CDR2 FNYEAQ, per germline (reference sequence). The CDR3 reads CASSAGTVYTGELFF. In DNA, the CDR3 is TGTGCTAGCAGCGCCGGGACAGTTTACACCGGGGAGCTGTTTTTT.

In its sample, this clone was seen a few times. CDR3 sequence (DNA): TGTGCCAGCAGCCAAGAGGAGGGGCGCGGTGGCTACACCTTC. It specifies CASSQEEGRGGYTF. The V and J genes are TRBV7-9 and TRBJ1-2; D perhaps matches TRBD1 (5 bases). Germline CDR1 and CDR2: SEHNR and FQNEAQ (reference sequence). The V end was cut by 5 bases, the J end by 7 bases, with 17 bases between. The CDR3 extends over 14 amino acids.

V gene TRBV7-8 combines with J gene TRBJ1-1, with D perhaps TRBD1 (5 bases). V lost 0 bases and J 4 bases, leaving 12 bases between the germline ends. CDR1 and CDR2 from the germline V gene are SGHVS and FQNEAQ. This CDR3 spans 15 amino acids. The DNA of the CDR3 is TGTGCCAGCAGCTTAGCGGGGCAGGTGTTCACTGAAGCTTTCTTT. It codes for CASSLAGQVFTEAFF.

The rearrangement uses TRBV9 and TRBJ2-7, with TRBD1 as a possible D gene (6 bases). Trimming left V 0 bases short and J 0 bases short, with 10 bases between. Germline values: CDR1 SGDLS, CDR2 YYNGEE. This CDR3 is 15 amino acids long. The CDR3 nucleotides are TGTGCCAGCAGCGTAGCTGGGGACAACTCCTACGAGCAGTACTTC. It is translated as CASSVAGDNSYEQYF.

This clone was observed a handful of times. The rearrangement uses TRBV7-8 and TRBJ1-1, with 9 bases fitting TRBD1. Germline V gene lookup returns CDR1 SGHVS and CDR2 FQNEAQ. This CDR3 is built from 16 residues. The V segment lost 5 bases and the J segment 5 bases; nucleotides outside the gene matches: 12. The CDR3 region has the DNA TGTGCCAGCAGCGCCGGGACAGGGTACCTCCGGACTGAAGCTTTCTTT. Translated, it gives CASSAGTGYLRTEAFF.

This sequence joins TRBV6-2 or TRBV6-3 and TRBJ1-2; D is undetermined. The CDR3 is made up of 12 amino acids. Germline V gene data show CDR1 as MNHEY and CDR2 as SVGEGT. The V gene lost 2 bases and the J gene lost 2 bases, with 3 bases spanning the gap. The CDR3 region has the DNA TGTGCCAGCAGTTACGGCAACTATGGCTACACCTTC. Translating it yields CASSYGNYGYTF.